These T cell receptor beta chains were read from a single sample in a study of metastatic and nonmetastatic thyroid tumors. TCRdb reprocessed the PCR reads using MiXCR. This sample carries more than 85,000 clones, 7.5% to 9% of them seen once, and the ten largest clones take approximately 8.8%. The source material was blood. Every receptor here comes from a female donor with papillary thyroid cancer or a benign thyroid nodule (not recorded which). Some clones in this sample may be carry-over from other donors' samples. The CDR3 runs from the conserved cysteine through the conserved F or W. The order of the fields is clone size, V gene, J gene, D gene, CDR3 protein, CDR3 DNA. The D gene is left open where the match is weak. Sizes are listed as once, few or many counts, or a class when the clone is expanded.

many,TRBV12-3/TRBV12-4,TRBJ1-1,.,CASSFASRQGRNTEAFF,TGTGCCAGCAGTTTTGCTTCTCGTCAGGGGAGGAACACTGAAGCTTTCTTT
many,TRBV10-1,TRBJ2-7,.,CASSETTYEQYF,TGCGCCAGCAGCGAGACAACCTACGAGCAGTACTTC
few,TRBV12-3/TRBV12-4,TRBJ1-1,.,CASSLRDGWAEAFF,TGTGCCAGCAGTTTAAGGGACGGGTGGGCTGAAGCTTTCTTT
many,TRBV11-2,TRBJ2-1,.,CASSLGLMSGEQFF,TGTGCCAGCAGCTTAGGACTGATGAGCGGTGAGCAGTTCTTC
many,TRBV7-8,TRBJ1-5,.,CASSLSRSNSNQPQHF,TGTGCCAGCAGCTTAAGCCGTAGTAATAGCAATCAGCCCCAGCATTTT
many,TRBV6-1,TRBJ2-2,TRBD2,CASSELADTGELFF,TGTGCCAGCAGTGAACTAGCGGACACCGGGGAGCTGTTTTTT
many,TRBV12-5,TRBJ2-7,.,CASGLSRDTRYEQYF,TGTGCTAGTGGTTTGTCCCGGGACACGAGGTACGAGCAGTACTTC
many,TRBV7-8,TRBJ2-6,.,CASSGHVSSGANVLTF,TGTGCCAGCAGCGGACACGTAAGCTCTGGGGCCAACGTCCTGACTTTC
few,TRBV27,TRBJ2-1,TRBD2,CASSFGPGLAGEQFF,TGTGCCAGCAGTTTCGGACCGGGACTAGCGGGTGAGCAGTTCTTC
many,TRBV11-1,TRBJ1-2,TRBD1,CASSGGRTGEGYGYTF,TGTGCCAGCAGCGGTGGCAGGACAGGGGAGGGCTATGGCTACACCTTC
many,TRBV15,TRBJ2-1,.,CATSRVSGTSYNEQFF,TGTGCCACCAGCAGAGTGTCGGGGACATCCTACAATGAGCAGTTCTTC
many,TRBV5-1,TRBJ1-4,.,CASSRGVDSFSSRNEKLFF,TGCGCCAGCAGTCGGGGAGTCGATTCTTTCTCCAGCCGTAATGAAAAACTGTTTTTT
many,TRBV12-3/TRBV12-4,TRBJ2-7,.,CASSLGGPYEQYF,TGTGCCAGCAGTTTGGGCGGACCCTACGAGCAGTACTTC
many,TRBV6-1,TRBJ1-3,TRBD1,CASSSQGTAFGNTIYF,TGTGCCAGCAGTTCACAGGGGACAGCCTTTGGAAACACCATATATTTT